A selection of T cell receptor beta chains follows, all from one sample in a study of shared clonotypes between healthy human individuals. Assay used: immunoSEQ multiplex PCR; TCRdb lists only in-frame clones, some missing. The sample lists around 2,000,000 clones, under 95% occurring once. Sequenced material: naive CD8+ T cells from PBMCs. Every receptor here comes from a man younger than 30 in good health. Some clones in this sample may be carry-over from other donors' samples. Each CDR3 is given with its conserved first and last residue. Fields, in order: clone size, J gene, V gene, D gene, CDR3 DNA, CDR3 protein. A D gene is named only where the DNA matches it firmly. Some rows mark clone size as missing; the rest say once, few, many or name a class of expanded clone.

-,TRBJ2-7,TRBV7-9,TRBD1,TGTGCCAGCAGCCCCCTCGACAGGGTGAGCTCCTACGAGCAGTACTTC,CASSPLDRVSSYEQYF
few,TRBJ2-1,TRBV27,-,TGTGCCAGCAGTTTATTGGTTTACAATGAGCAGTTCTTC,CASSLLVYNEQFF
-,TRBJ2-7,TRBV7-8,-,TGTGCCAGCAGCTTAGCGGTGGGTGGGAGAAGCGACGAGCAGTACTTC,CASSLAVGGRSDEQYF
once,TRBJ2-2,TRBV27,-,TGTGCCAGCAGTATTTCCGGGGAGCTGTTTTTT,CASSISGELFF
-,TRBJ2-5,TRBV7-7,TRBD1,TGTGCCAGCAGCCCCAGGCAGGGGGCGGAATTGGAGACCCAGTACTTC,CASSPRQGAELETQYF
-,TRBJ2-7,TRBV19,-,TGTGCCAGTAGTATAGGGTCTTCCTACGAGCAGTACTTC,CASSIGSSYEQYF
-,TRBJ2-1,TRBV13,TRBD1,TGTGCCAGCAGCCCCGGGACAGGGCGTTGGAATGAGCAGTTCTTC,CASSPGTGRWNEQFF
-,TRBJ2-7,TRBV5-6,-,TGTGCCAGCAGCATAGGGACGGCCTCCTACGAGCAGTACTTC,CASSIGTASYEQYF
-,TRBJ2-7,TRBV27,TRBD1,TGTGCCAGCAGTACCTGGGACAGGAACTACGAGCAGTACTTC,CASSTWDRNYEQYF
-,TRBJ1-3,TRBV28,-,TGTGCCAGCAGTTTAGGAAGGGGCTCTGGAAACACCATATATTTT,CASSLGRGSGNTIYF
-,TRBJ2-7,TRBV7-6,-,TGTGCCAGCAGCTTAGAACAGCGACTTTCCTACGAGCAGTACTTC,CASSLEQRLSYEQYF
-,TRBJ1-1,TRBV4-1,-,TGCGCCAGCAGCCAAGATCGGGGAGCGAACACTGAAGCTTTCTTT,CASSQDRGANTEAFF
-,TRBJ2-7,TRBV6-6,-,TGTGCCACCATATCGGGGGGCCTGGGGGAGCAGTACTTC,CATISGGLGEQYF
-,TRBJ2-7,TRBV28,-,TGTGCCAGCAGTTTAGATATGGGGGGCGAGCAGTACTTC,CASSLDMGGEQYF
-,TRBJ2-1,TRBV5-4,-,TGTGCCAGCAGCTTGTTCCAGTCTGAGCAGTTCTTC,CASSLFQSEQFF
-,TRBJ2-4,TRBV6-5,-,TGTGCCAGCCGACCTCAGGGGCTGCGCAAAAACATTCAGTACTTC,CASRPQGLRKNIQYF
-,TRBJ2-3,TRBV9,TRBD2,TGTGCCAGCAGCGCAAGCGGGAGGACAGATACGCAGTATTTT,CASSASGRTDTQYF
-,TRBJ1-1,TRBV4-1,-,TGCGCCAGCAGCCATGGAGGGGTCCCTGAAGCTTTCTTT,CASSHGGVPEAFF
-,TRBJ1-3,TRBV21-1,-,TGTGCCAGCAGCGCGCGACAGGGAAACACCATATATTTT,CASSARQGNTIYF
-,TRBJ2-7,TRBV19,TRBD2,TGTGCCAGTAGTTCCAGGACTAGCGGGTTGGCCTACGAGCAGTACTTC,CASSSRTSGLAYEQYF